Detailed here is one T cell receptor beta chain. The antigen remains undetermined. Uncultured naive and memory CD4+ T cells supplied DNA for deep TCR-beta sequencing. Sequencing was performed with immunoSEQ multiplex PCR; in TCRdb, only in-frame clones are kept and a portion is missing. The table lists some 70,000 clones, 85% to 95% of them singletons. Unexposed donor CD4+ T cells date from about 2011-2018, before the COVID-19 pandemic. Naive and memory CD4+ T cells came from enriched cryopreserved PBMCs. This CDR3 region has 12 residues. Trimming pared 8 bases from V and 5 bases from J, leaving 13 bases between. The V gene's germline CDR1 is KGHSH and CDR2 LQKENI. This record comes from a study of CD4 T cells in relation to SARS-CoV-2 and coronaviruses. The study's findings and limits: Monoreactive clones expanded significantly more to SARS-CoV-2 than crossreactive clones did. The cross-reactivity analysis covered only spike protein, not other viral proteins.

The sequence derives from a human donor in good health. The sample taken for sequencing was naive CD4+ T cells from PBMCs. As to subset: naive CD4+ T cells isolated by negative enrichment. The J gene is TRBJ2-7, the V gene TRBV18; either TRBD1 or TRBD2 may supply D (5 bases each). The CDR3 DNA follows: TGTGCCAGCGGCCGAGGGGTGAACGAGCAGTACTTC. Protein sequence: CASGRGVNEQYF.